Listed here are 20 T cell receptor beta chains from one sample, sequenced in a study of technical replicates of blood from several donors. Produced via immunoSEQ multiplex PCR; TCRdb's table is partial and in-frame only. The data contain 60,000 to 90,000 clones, 95% to 98% of them singletons. The sample taken for sequencing was T cells isolated from PBMCs. The receptors shown here come from a human donor in good health.

The rearrangement links TRBV29-1 to TRBJ1-3; D is unclear. V was shortened by 4 bases and J by 4 bases, with 8 bases between the two germline ends. This CDR3 comprises 12 residues. Germline CDR1 SQVTM, CDR2 ANQGSEA. CDR3 residues: CSVVHSGNTIYF. The DNA for the CDR3 is TGCAGCGTTGTGCACAGCGGAAACACCATATATTTT. Full variable domain (rest looked up from reference TRBV29-1 and TRBJ1-3): SAVISQKPSRDICQRGTSLTIQCQVDSQVTMMFWYRQQPGQSLTLIATANQGSEATYESGFVIDKFPISRPNLTFSTLTVSNMSPEDSSIYLCSVVHSGNTIYFGEGSWLTVV.

This chain connects TRBV4-3 to TRBJ1-1, with TRBD1 as a possible D gene (6 bases). CDR1 and CDR2 (germline): LGHNA, YSLEER. V was trimmed by 2 bases and J by 5 bases, leaving 15 bases between them. The length of the CDR3 is 15 residues. As DNA, the CDR3 is TGCGCCAGCAGCCAATTAACAGGGTTGTGGACTGAAGCTTTCTTT. Translated, it gives CASSQLTGLWTEAFF.

The chain links TRBV10-3 to TRBJ2-2, with TRBD2 matching 9 bases. In germline, CDR1 is ENHRY, CDR2 SYGVKD. This CDR3 is 19 amino acids long. Trimming cost V 4 bases and J 4 bases; bases outside gene matches: 16. CDR3 loop: CAISATVDSGRRPTGELFF. CDR3 DNA: TGTGCCATCAGTGCGACGGTGGATAGCGGGAGACGTCCCACCGGGGAGCTGTTTTTT.

The chain employs TRBV28 and TRBJ1-2; 9 bases map to TRBD1. Germline values: CDR1 MDHEN, CDR2 SYDVKM. The length of the CDR3 is 13 residues. The trim removed 5 bases at V and 10 bases at J, leaving 8 bases unmatched. The CDR3 region is CASSTSGQGFYTF. Written as DNA, the CDR3 is TGTGCCAGCAGTACCTCGGGACAGGGCTTCTACACCTTC.

This chain uses TRBV7-9 with TRBJ2-3; D unclear. This CDR3 is built from 17 residues. V was trimmed by 6 bases and J by 4 bases, leaving 23 bases between them. Germline CDR1 and CDR2: SEHNR and FQNEAQ (reference sequence). The CDR3 sequence is CASRKSPVEFGADTQYF. CDR3 bases: TGTGCCAGCAGGAAAAGCCCAGTTGAGTTCGGAGCAGATACGCAGTATTTT.

The chain employs TRBV28 and TRBJ1-1; D possibly corresponds to TRBD1 (5 bases). The ends were cut back, 3 bases at V and 3 bases at J, with 17 bases in the middle. Germline V gives CDR1 MDHEN, CDR2 SYDVKM. This CDR3 spans 16 amino acids. The CDR3 coding sequence is TGTGCCAGCAGTTTTCCCTGGGGGGGAATTGACACTGAAGCTTTCTTT. Translated, it gives CASSFPWGGIDTEAFF. Full variable domain (missing parts from reference TRBV28 and TRBJ1-1): DVKVTQSSRYLVKRTGEKVFLECVQDMDHENMFWYRQDPGLGLRLIYFSYDVKMKEKGDIPEGYSVSREKKERFSLILESASTNQTSMYLCASSFPWGGIDTEAFFGQGTRLTVV.

The chain couples TRBV5-4 to TRBJ2-3, with 11 bases that match TRBD2. With V trimmed by 3 bases and J by 1 base, 7 bases remained unmatched. Germline V gene sequence: CDR1 SGHNT, CDR2 YYREEE (reference sequence). The CDR3 is made up of 17 amino acids. CDR3 amino acids: CASSWGLADRGTDTQYF. As DNA, the CDR3 is TGTGCCAGCAGCTGGGGACTAGCGGACAGAGGCACAGATACGCAGTATTTT.

This clone has only one observation. This chain uses TRBV11-2 with TRBJ2-3; D is unclear. The CDR3 totals 15 residues. The ends were cut back, 5 bases at V and 7 bases at J, with 19 bases in the middle. Germline values: CDR1 SGHAT, CDR2 FQNNGV. CDR3 nucleotide sequence: TGTGCCAGCAGCCCCCCAGAGATCGGGTTTCATACGCAGTATTTT. This codes for CASSPPEIGFHTQYF.

The chain couples TRBV11-2 to TRBJ2-1; 11 bases agree with TRBD2. CDR1 is SGHAT and CDR2 is FQNNGV in the germline V gene. This CDR3 has 17 residues. J lost 6 bases, V lost 4 bases, and 11 bases had no gene match. The CDR3 protein is CASSWALLAGEGNEQFF. The DNA for the CDR3 is TGTGCCAGCAGCTGGGCGCTACTAGCGGGAGAAGGCAATGAGCAGTTCTTC.

The chain employs TRBV6-5 and TRBJ1-5; TRBD1 aligns across 7 bases. This CDR3 has 15 amino acids. Germline V gene lookup returns CDR1 MNHEY and CDR2 SVGAGI. Trimming at V came to 3 bases and at J to 4 bases, leaving 6 bases not matched to a gene. CDR3 amino acids: CASSYSQGFNQPQHF. DNA of the CDR3: TGTGCCAGCAGTTATTCACAGGGGTTTAATCAGCCCCAGCATTTT.

The chain is built from TRBV6-5 and TRBJ1-2; 7 nucleotides line up with TRBD1. The CDR3 runs to 13 residues. V trimming: 2 bases; J trimming: 4 bases; junction bases outside the gene matches: 1. Germline V gene lookup returns CDR1 MNHEY and CDR2 SVGAGI. CDR3 loop: CASSYGDSYGYTF. The CDR3 bases are TGTGCCAGCAGTTACGGGGACAGCTATGGCTACACCTTC.

The chain joins TRBV28 to TRBJ1-3, with D possibly being TRBD1 (6 bases). The CDR3 totals 11 residues. Trimming stripped 6 bases from V and 8 bases from J, with 8 bases between. Looked up from germline, CDR1 is MDHEN and CDR2 is SYDVKM. The CDR3 spells CASRTGYTIYF. In nucleotides, the CDR3 is TGTGCCAGCAGGACAGGTTACACCATATATTTT.

The rearrangement uses TRBV29-1 and TRBJ1-2; TRBD1 aligns across 9 bases. V was pared by 5 bases and J by 5 bases, with 6 bases of the junction left unmatched. The CDR3 covers 13 residues. CDR1 is SQVTM, CDR2 ANQGSEA, per germline. The CDR3 sequence is CSVIQGAQYGYTF. The CDR3 DNA reads TGCAGCGTTATACAGGGGGCGCAATATGGCTACACCTTC. Together with reference TRBV29-1 and TRBJ1-2, the CDR3 gives the full variable domain: SAVISQKPSRDICQRGTSLTIQCQVDSQVTMMFWYRQQPGQSLTLIATANQGSEATYESGFVIDKFPISRPNLTFSTLTVSNMSPEDSSIYLCSVIQGAQYGYTFGSGTRLTVV.

The rearrangement links TRBV9 to TRBJ1-5; the D is unclear. Germline V CDR1 and CDR2: SGDLS, YYNGEE. Trimming removed 4 bases from V and 5 bases from J, with 10 bases in between. The CDR3 is 13 residues long. The CDR3 is CASSQRLDQPQHF. Written as DNA, the CDR3 is TGTGCCAGCAGCCAGCGGTTAGATCAGCCCCAGCATTTT.

The chain combines TRBV14 with TRBJ2-7, with 9 bases that match TRBD2. From germline, CDR1 is SGHDN and CDR2 FVKESK. After removal of 4 bases from V and 3 bases from J, the junction contained 7 bases not matched to a gene. The CDR3 totals 15 residues. The CDR3 reads CASSPGTSSNYEQYF. In DNA, the CDR3 is TGTGCCAGCAGCCCAGGGACTAGCAGTAACTACGAGCAGTACTTC.

In DNA form, the CDR3 reads TGTGCCAGCAGTGAATTGGGAGGTAATGAAAAACTGTTTTTT. It encodes CASSELGGNEKLFF. The V gene is TRBV25-1, the J gene TRBJ1-4; no definite D call. This CDR3 is built from 14 residues. V was shortened by 1 base and J by 4 bases, with 7 bases between the two germline ends. Germline values: CDR1 MGHDK, CDR2 SYGVNS. Together with reference TRBV25-1 and TRBJ1-4, the CDR3 gives the full variable domain: EADIYQTPRYLVIGTGKKITLECSQTMGHDKMYWYQQDPGMELHLIHYSYGVNSTEKGDLSSESTVSRIRTEHFPLTLESARPSHTSQYLCASSELGGNEKLFFGSGTQLSVL.

This clone appeared once. CDR3 coding DNA: TGTGCCAGCAGTTACTCAGACAGCTACGAGCAGTACTTC. Amino acids: CASSYSDSYEQYF. The chain uses TRBV27 and TRBJ2-7; the D gene is possibly TRBD1 (5 bases). The germline V gene has CDR1 MNHEY and CDR2 SMNVEV (reference sequence). This CDR3 has 13 amino acids. Trimming took off 4 bases at V and 3 bases at J, with 10 bases between the two ends.

The rearrangement joins TRBV19 to TRBJ2-5, with 10 bases identical to TRBD1. Germline CDR1 is LNHDA and CDR2 is SQIVND (reference sequence). This CDR3 comprises 15 residues. V gave up 6 bases and J gave up 3 bases; unmatched junction bases: 7. CDR3 amino acids: CASRGDRGWEETQYF. In DNA form, the CDR3 reads TGTGCCAGTAGAGGGGACAGGGGTTGGGAAGAGACCCAGTACTTC.

J is TRBJ2-7 and V is TRBV2; a possible D gene is TRBD2 (6 bases). Germline V gives CDR1 SNHLY, CDR2 FYNNEI. The V end was cut by 6 bases, the J end by 3 bases, with 12 bases between. CDR3 size: 13 residues. The CDR3 protein is CASSSGLLYEQYF. The CDR3, as DNA: TGTGCCAGCAGCTCAGGACTACTCTACGAGCAGTACTTC.

V is TRBV25-1 and J is TRBJ1-1, with 9 bases fitting TRBD1. Germline V lookup: CDR1 MGHDK, CDR2 SYGVNS. The CDR3 totals 17 residues. Trimming took 1 base from V and 1 from J; bases not matched to a gene: 7. The DNA of the CDR3 is TGTGCCAGCAGTGAATTCCACCGGGACAGGGAGAACACTGAAGCTTTCTTT. This sequence encodes CASSEFHRDRENTEAFF.